The rows below give T cell receptor beta chains drawn from one sample of a study of cytomegalovirus exposure and HLA in healthy donors. Assay used: immunoSEQ multiplex PCR; TCRdb lists only in-frame clones, some missing. Found here are around 75,000 clones; the top ten clones hold around 5%. The sequencing input was PBMCs. The origin of the receptors is a middle-aged man in good health and CMV-seronegative. CDR3s include the opening cysteine and the closing phenylalanine or tryptophan. A D gene is named only where the DNA matches it firmly.

. | TRBJ1-2 | TRBV28 | CASLSNYGYTF | TGTGCCAGCCTATCCAACTATGGCTACACCTTC
. | TRBJ1-2 | TRBV30 | CAWSVTGSNYGYTF | TGTGCCTGGAGTGTAACAGGGAGTAACTATGGCTACACCTTC
. | TRBJ1-5 | TRBV6-1 | CASSEDSSPQPQHF | TGTGCCAGCAGTGAAGATAGCAGTCCTCAGCCCCAGCATTTT
TRBD1 | TRBJ2-7 | TRBV4-3 | CASSQGQGVGYEQYF | TGCGCCAGCAGCCAGGGACAGGGGGTTGGCTACGAGCAGTACTTC
TRBD2 | TRBJ2-7 | TRBV5-1 | CASSSAGGGTYEQYF | TGCGCCAGCAGCTCCGCGGGAGGAGGGACCTACGAGCAGTACTTC
. | TRBJ1-2 | TRBV30 | CAWSVRGNYGYTF | TGTGCCTGGAGTGTACGAGGGAACTATGGCTACACCTTC
TRBD1 | TRBJ1-2 | TRBV5-1 | CASSLRDRGDGYTF | TGCGCCAGCAGCCTTCGGGACAGGGGAGACGGCTACACCTTC
. | TRBJ2-1 | TRBV19 | CASIPRGSYNEQFF | TGTGCCAGTATCCCTAGGGGCTCCTACAATGAGCAGTTCTTC
. | TRBJ2-7 | TRBV5-1 | CASSLDAGSGNEQYF | TGCGCCAGCAGCTTGGACGCAGGTTCAGGAAACGAGCAGTACTTC
TRBD1 | TRBJ1-2 | TRBV6-1 | CASSDAGTGFWGYTF | TGTGCCAGCAGTGATGCCGGGACAGGGTTCTGGGGCTACACCTTC
. | TRBJ1-5 | TRBV19 | CASSGRGRGQPQHF | TGTGCCAGTAGTGGAAGGGGCAGGGGACAGCCCCAGCATTTT